This entry features one T cell receptor (beta chain) sequence. The sample is drawn from a study of beta chain features in type 1 diabetes. The CDR3 is 11 residues long. V shed 4 bases and J shed 12 bases, with 12 bases lying between them. Germline values: CDR1 SGHNT, CDR2 YYREEE (reference sequence). cDNA synthesis used the whole RNA isolate, giving expressed TCRB sequences. The read count averaged around 4 million across naive, central memory and regulatory T cell samples. The assay was immunoSEQ multiplex PCR, and TCRdb's table has in-frame clones only and misses some. The sample consists of 450,000 to 550,000 clones, around 30% of them appearing once.

V is TRBV5-4 and J is TRBJ2-3, with D possibly being TRBD1 (6 bases). The TCR comes from a man younger than 35 in good health. Sequencing was carried out using naive CD4+ T cells from blood. CDR3 amino acids: CASSNRDNQYF. The CDR3 nucleotides are TGTGCCAGCAGCAACCGGGACAACCAGTATTTT.